This passage covers 5 T cell receptor beta chains from one sample sequenced in a study of cytomegalovirus exposure and HLA in healthy donors. A multiplex PCR was run with 60 Vbeta primers and 13 Jbeta primers. Method: immunoSEQ multiplex PCR; TCRdb's copy keeps in-frame clones and lacks some. The profile covers around 170,000 clones, with approximately 84% appearing a single time and less than 4.5% taken by the ten largest. Sequenced sample: PBMCs. All receptors come from a man in his forties or fifties in good health and CMV-seronegative.

The genes are TRBV2 and TRBJ1-1; TRBD1 aligns across 8 bases. V shed 4 bases, J shed 5 bases, and the junction held 9 bases outside the gene matches. Germline CDR1 reads SNHLY; CDR2 reads FYNNEI. The CDR3 totals 15 residues. CDR3 nucleotides: TGTGCCAGCAGTGGCCCCAGGGGGCGAGGGACTGAAGCTTTCTTT. It specifies CASSGPRGRGTEAFF.

The chain uses TRBV19 and TRBJ2-5; 8 bases agree with TRBD1. V gave up 11 bases and J gave up 4 bases; unmatched junction bases: 9. Germline values: CDR1 LNHDA, CDR2 SQIVND (reference sequence). The CDR3 spans 13 residues. The CDR3: CASRETGVETQYF. The CDR3 DNA reads as TGTGCCTCCCGCGAGACAGGGGTAGAGACCCAGTACTTC.

This sequence joins TRBV15 and TRBJ2-5, with D possibly matching TRBD2 (5 bases). Trimming took off 0 bases at V and 4 bases at J, with 12 bases between the two ends. The V gene's germline CDR1 is LNHNV and CDR2 YYDKDF (reference sequence). The CDR3 contains 15 residues. CDR3: CATSRDLGRGETQYF. CDR3 nucleotide sequence: TGTGCCACCAGCAGAGATCTAGGCCGGGGAGAGACCCAGTACTTC.

This chain uses TRBV23-1 with TRBJ1-6; D is undetermined. TRBV23-1 is an ORF, and what it does is uncertain. The CDR3 contains 14 residues. V shed 4 bases and J shed 7 bases, with 11 bases lying between them. The CDR3 sequence is CASSRRHGNSPLHF. CDR3 sequence (DNA): TGCGCCAGCAGTCGGCGACATGGGAATTCACCCCTCCACTTT.

The chain uses TRBV2 and TRBJ1-2; D gene unclear. Germline V lookup: CDR1 SNHLY, CDR2 FYNNEI. The CDR3 is 16 residues long. V was shortened by 4 bases and J by 1 base, with 16 bases between the two germline ends. The CDR3 loop reads CASSALNMMFNYGYTF. CDR3 DNA sequence: TGTGCCAGCAGTGCTCTGAACATGATGTTTAACTATGGCTACACCTTC. Supplemented by reference TRBV2 and TRBJ1-2, the full variable domain reads EPEVTQTPSHQVTQMGQEVILRCVPISNHLYFYWYRQILGQKVEFLVSFYNNEISEKSEIFDDQFSVERPDGSNFTLKIRSTKLEDSAMYFCASSALNMMFNYGYTFGSGTRLTVV.